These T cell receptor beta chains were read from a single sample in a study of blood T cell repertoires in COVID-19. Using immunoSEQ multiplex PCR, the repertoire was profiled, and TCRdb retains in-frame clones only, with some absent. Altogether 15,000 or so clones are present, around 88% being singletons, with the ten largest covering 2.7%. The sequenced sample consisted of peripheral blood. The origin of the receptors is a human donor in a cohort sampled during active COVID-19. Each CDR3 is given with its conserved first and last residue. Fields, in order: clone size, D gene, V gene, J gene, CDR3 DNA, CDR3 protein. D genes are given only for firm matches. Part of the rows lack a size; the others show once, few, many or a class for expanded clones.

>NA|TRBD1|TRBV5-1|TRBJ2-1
TGCGCCAGCAGGAGTGTTTTAGGGACAGGGGGCCACAATGAGCAGTTCTTC
CASRSVLGTGGHNEQFF
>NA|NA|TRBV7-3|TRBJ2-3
TGTGCCAGCAGCAAACTGATCACAGATACGCAGTATTTT
CASSKLITDTQYF
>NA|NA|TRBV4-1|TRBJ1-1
TGCGCCAGCAGCCCGGGGGGATTATGGACTGAAGCTTTCTTT
CASSPGGLWTEAFF
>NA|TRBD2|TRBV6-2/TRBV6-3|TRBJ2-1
TGTGCCAGCAGTTACCCGGGACTAGCGGGAGCGGCCTACAATGAGCAGTTCTTC
CASSYPGLAGAAYNEQFF
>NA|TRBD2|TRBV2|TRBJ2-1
TGTGCCAGCAGACCGAAAGGACTAGCGGGGACGTTCTACAATGAGCAGTTCTTC
CASRPKGLAGTFYNEQFF
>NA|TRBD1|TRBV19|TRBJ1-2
TGTGCCAGTAGTATGCAGGGAGACCCGGACAGGGGGCGAAACTATGGCTACACCTTC
CASSMQGDPDRGRNYGYTF
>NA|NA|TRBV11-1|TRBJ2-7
TGTGCCAGCAGCTTAGGCGTATCCTACGAGCAGTACTTC
CASSLGVSYEQYF
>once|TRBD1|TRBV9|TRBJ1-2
TGTGCCAGCAGCGTAGAGGTTGAGGGGGCAAGTGGCTACACCTTC
CASSVEVEGASGYTF
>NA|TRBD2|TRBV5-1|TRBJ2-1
TGCGCCAGCAGCTTGGCCGGGGGCGGGAGGGTTTACAATGAGCAGTTCTTC
CASSLAGGGRVYNEQFF
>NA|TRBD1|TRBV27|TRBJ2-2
TGTGCCAGCAGTTTTCAGGGGGCGCTTACCGGGGAGCTGTTTTTT
CASSFQGALTGELFF
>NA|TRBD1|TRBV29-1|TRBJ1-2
TGCAGCGTTGAAGAGGGACAGGGGTTAAACTATGGCTACACCTTC
CSVEEGQGLNYGYTF
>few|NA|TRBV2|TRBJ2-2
TGTGCCAGCGGGGCACTCACCGGGGAGCTGTTTTTT
CASGALTGELFF
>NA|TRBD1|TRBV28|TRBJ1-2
TGTGCCAGCAGTTCCGGGGACAGGAACTATGGCTACACCTTC
CASSSGDRNYGYTF
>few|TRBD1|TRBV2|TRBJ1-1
TGTGCCAGCACCACTGCAGGGGGTAACACTGAAGCTTTCTTT
CASTTAGGNTEAFF
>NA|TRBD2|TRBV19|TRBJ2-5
TGTGCCAGTAGTATTTGGGGGGAGGGTAATTACGAGACCCAGTACTTC
CASSIWGEGNYETQYF
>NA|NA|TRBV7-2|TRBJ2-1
TGTGCCAGCAGCTCCTTTGCCACACAGGTGCAGTTCTTC
CASSSFATQVQFF
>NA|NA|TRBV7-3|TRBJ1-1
TGTGCCAGCAGGTACACGCTGGACACTGAAGCTTTCTTT
CASRYTLDTEAFF
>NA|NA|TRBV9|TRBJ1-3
TGTGCCAGCAGCGTAGGTGTAAGCTCCCAAGGAAACACCATATATTTT
CASSVGVSSQGNTIYF
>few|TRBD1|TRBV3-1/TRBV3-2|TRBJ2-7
TGTGCCAGCAGTCGAGGACAGGGGAACGAGCAGTACTTC
CASSRGQGNEQYF
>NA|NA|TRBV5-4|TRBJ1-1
TGTGCCAGCAGGAAACAGGGAACCTGGGACACTGAAGCTTTCTTT
CASRKQGTWDTEAFF
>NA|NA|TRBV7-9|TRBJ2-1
TGTGCCAGCAGTACGGGGAGCTATTACAATGAGCAGTTCTTC
CASSTGSYYNEQFF
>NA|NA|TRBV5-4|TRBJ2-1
TGTGCCAGCACCTCGGTGACAGCCTACAATGAGCAGTTCTTC
CASTSVTAYNEQFF
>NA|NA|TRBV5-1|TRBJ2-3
TGCGCCAGCATGGCGATTACAGGGACAGATACGCAGTATTTT
CASMAITGTDTQYF
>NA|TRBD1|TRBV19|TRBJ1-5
TGTGCCAGTAGTGCAAGACAGGGTAATCAGCCCCAGCATTTT
CASSARQGNQPQHF
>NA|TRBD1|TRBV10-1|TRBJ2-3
TGCGCCAGCAGTGAGTCTGACAGGGTGGGCACAGATACGCAGTATTTT
CASSESDRVGTDTQYF
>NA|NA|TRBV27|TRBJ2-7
TGTGCCAGCAGTATTAACAGGGCTAGCTCCTACGAGCAGTACTTC
CASSINRASSYEQYF
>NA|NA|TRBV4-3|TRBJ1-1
TGCGCCAGCAGCCAAGTCTGGGGGGGGGACACTGAAGCTTTCTTT
CASSQVWGGDTEAFF
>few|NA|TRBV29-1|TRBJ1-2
TGCAGCGTTGAAGACCTGCGGGACTATGGCTACACCTTC
CSVEDLRDYGYTF
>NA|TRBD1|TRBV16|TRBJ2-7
TGTGCCAGCAGCCCGGACAGGGGCTACGAGCAGTACTTC
CASSPDRGYEQYF
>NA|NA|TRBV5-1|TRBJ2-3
TGCGCCAGCAGCTTGGTCCCCCAGGATACGCAGTATTTT
CASSLVPQDTQYF
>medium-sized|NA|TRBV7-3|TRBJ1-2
TGTGCCAGCAGCTTAGACAACTTCTATGGCTACACCTTC
CASSLDNFYGYTF
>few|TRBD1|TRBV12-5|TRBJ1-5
TGTGCTAGTGGCGGACAGGGGGGCAATCAGCCCCAGCATTTT
CASGGQGGNQPQHF
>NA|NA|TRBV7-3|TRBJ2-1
TGTGCCAGCAGCTCGGACGGGGGTGAGCAGTTCTTC
CASSSDGGEQFF
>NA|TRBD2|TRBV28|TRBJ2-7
TGTGCCAGCAGTTCAACCCCGGGACTAGCGGGTGAGCAGTACTTC
CASSSTPGLAGEQYF
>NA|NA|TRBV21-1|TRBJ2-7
TGTGCCAGCAGCAAAGGGGGCGGAATATACGAGCAGTACTTC
CASSKGGGIYEQYF
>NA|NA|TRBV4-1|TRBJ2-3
TGCGCCAGCAGCTCTCGCACAGATACGCAGTATTTT
CASSSRTDTQYF
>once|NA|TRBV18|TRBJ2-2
TGTGCCAGCTCACCCCCACAAATCACCGGGGAGCTGTTTTTT
CASSPPQITGELFF